This passage covers 27 T cell receptor beta chains from one sample sequenced in a study of response to subunit inactivated influenza vaccine. MiXCR, applied by TCRdb to the RT-PCR reads, yields one record per CDR3 protein. The sample includes about 570,000 distinct CDR3 sequences, approximately 10% of them seen just once. These data are also associated with another study on T cells expressing NK-cell markers. That paper adds: 5'RACE template switching with UMIs generated TCR beta cDNA.

The starting material was PBMCs from blood, obtained on the day of vaccination. These TCRs come from a man aged 45 to 65 who received an inactivated influenza vaccine.

The chain is built from TRBV20-1 and TRBJ2-3; 14 nucleotides match TRBD2. The CDR3 has 16 amino acids. The germline V gene encodes CDR1 DFQATT and CDR2 SNEGSKA (reference sequence). The ends lost 6 bases at V and 0 bases at J; junction bases unmatched: 5. The CDR3 loop reads CSAMGLAGASTDTQYF. The CDR3 DNA is TGCAGTGCCATGGGACTAGCGGGAGCTAGCACAGATACGCAGTATTTT.

This clonotype was counted a few times. The genes are TRBV7-2 and TRBJ2-3, with 9 bases lining up with TRBD1. The germline V gene has CDR1 SGHTA and CDR2 FQGNSA. With V trimmed by 4 bases and J by 0 bases, 5 bases remained unmatched. This CDR3 has 16 amino acids. CDR3 coding DNA: TGTGCCAGCAGCTCCCTCGGACAGGGGAGCACAGATACGCAGTATTTT. Its protein product is CASSSLGQGSTDTQYF.

V usage is TRBV12-3 or TRBV12-4 and J usage is TRBJ2-1; D ambiguous. V was trimmed by 7 bases and J by 3 bases, leaving 19 bases between them. The CDR3 length is 16 residues. DNA of the CDR3: TGTGCCAGCATCTCTAGGGTGGATTTGGGCTACAATGAGCAGTTCTTC. Protein: CASISRVDLGYNEQFF.

The chain links TRBV11-2 to TRBJ2-4, with D maybe TRBD1 (6 bases). Between the trimmed V and J ends, which lost 5 bases and 9 bases, there was a span of 17 bases. The CDR3 sequence is 14 residues long. Per the germline V gene, CDR1 is SGHAT and CDR2 is FQNNGV. The CDR3 sequence is CASSLWTVPSIQYF. In nucleotides, the CDR3 is TGTGCCAGCAGCCTGTGGACAGTCCCAAGCATTCAGTACTTC.

This clonotype came up a few times. The genes are TRBV7-2 and TRBJ1-3; D might be TRBD1 (6 bases). V lost 0 bases, J lost 1 base, and 13 bases lay in between. The CDR3 runs to 17 residues. CDR1 and CDR2 from the germline V gene are SGHTA and FQGNSA. The chain's CDR3 is CASSLAVGGGSGNTIYF. CDR3 nucleotides: TGTGCCAGCAGCTTAGCCGTAGGGGGAGGGTCTGGAAACACCATATATTTT. Based on the CDR3 plus reference TRBV7-2 and TRBJ1-3, the full variable domain is GAGVSQSPSNKVTEKGKDVELRCDPISGHTALYWYRQSLGQGLEFLIYFQGNSAPDKSGLPSDRFSAERTGGSVSTLTIQRTQQEDSAVYLCASSLAVGGGSGNTIYFGEGSWLTVV.

This clonotype has a handful of counts. The chain combines TRBV4-3 with TRBJ2-1; D gene uncertain. The V gene lost 4 bases and the J gene lost 0 bases, with 13 bases spanning the gap. This CDR3 spans 16 amino acids. Germline V CDR1 and CDR2: LGHNA, YSLEER. CDR3 region: CASSREATSSYNEQFF. The CDR3 DNA is TGCGCCAGCAGCCGAGAGGCTACGAGCTCCTACAATGAGCAGTTCTTC.

The chain employs TRBV7-3 and TRBJ2-1; D is perhaps TRBD1 (5 bases). Germline V gene sequence: CDR1 SGHTA, CDR2 FQGTGA. The CDR3 totals 14 residues. V shed 0 bases and J shed 7 bases, with 10 bases lying between them. The CDR3 DNA sequence: TGTGCCAGCAGCTTAACCAGGGTCCATAATGAGCAGTTCTTC. Translating gives CASSLTRVHNEQFF. The full variable domain, in which reference TRBV7-3 and TRBJ2-1 provide the parts outside the CDR3, is GAGVSQTPSNKVTEKGKYVELRCDPISGHTALYWYRQSLGQGPEFLIYFQGTGAADDSGLPNDRFFAVRPEGSVSTLKIQRTERGDSAVYLCASSLTRVHNEQFFGPGTRLTVL.

This chain connects TRBV6-1 to TRBJ2-1, with 7 bases matching TRBD1. The CDR3 contains 14 residues. The germline CDR1 and CDR2 sequences are MNHNS and SASEGT. Trimming took 6 bases from V and 5 from J; bases not matched to a gene: 7. The CDR3 nucleotides read TGTGCCAGCAGCAAACGGGACAGAGACAATGAGCAGTTCTTC. Amino acid sequence: CASSKRDRDNEQFF.

The chain uses TRBV20-1 and TRBJ1-1; D unclear. Between the trimmed V and J ends, which lost 2 bases and 3 bases, there was a span of 13 bases. There are 14 residues in the CDR3. Germline V lookup: CDR1 DFQATT, CDR2 SNEGSKA (reference sequence). The CDR3 is CSARPGPQDTEAFF. CDR3 coding DNA: TGCAGTGCTAGACCCGGGCCTCAGGACACTGAAGCTTTCTTT.

The chain is built from TRBV27 and TRBJ2-1, with 8 bases fitting TRBD2. The CDR3 contains 16 residues. Germline values: CDR1 MNHEY, CDR2 SMNVEV (reference sequence). The V and J ends lost 5 bases and 4 bases, in that order; junction bases with no gene match: 10. For the CDR3, the DNA is TGTGCCAGCAGTCTAGCTTCACTAGCGGAATACAATGAGCAGTTCTTC. This encodes CASSLASLAEYNEQFF.

A few counts support this clonotype. The rearrangement uses TRBV7-6 and TRBJ1-2; D possibly corresponds to TRBD1 (5 bases). Trimming removed 5 bases at V and 4 bases at J, with 17 bases between. The germline gives CDR1 SGHVS, CDR2 FNYEAQ. The CDR3 loop spans 15 amino acids. In DNA, the CDR3 is TGTGCCAGCAGCCCCGGGGTGGGAGGGACCTATGGCTACACCTTC. As protein: CASSPGVGGTYGYTF.

A few counts support this clonotype. This chain joins TRBV30 and TRBJ2-1; D remains ambiguous. This CDR3 comprises 13 residues. The V gene lost 1 base and the J gene lost 7 bases, with 11 bases spanning the gap. Germline V CDR1 and CDR2: GTSNPN, SVGIG (reference sequence). The DNA of the CDR3 is TGTGCCTGGAGTGCCTTCGGCAGTAATGAGCAGTTCTTC. Amino acid sequence: CAWSAFGSNEQFF.

In this sample, this clonotype turned up a few times. This chain links TRBV5-1 with TRBJ2-1; TRBD1 agrees at 7 bases. The V gene end was trimmed by 4 bases and the J gene end by 5 bases; junction bases not matched to a gene: 9. The CDR3 covers 15 residues. Germline lookup yields CDR1 SGHRS and CDR2 YFSETQ. The CDR3 protein is CASSNTGQLDNEQFF. The CDR3, as DNA: TGCGCCAGCAGCAACACGGGACAGCTAGACAATGAGCAGTTCTTC.

Ten or more counts support this clonotype. The rearrangement links TRBV12-3 or TRBV12-4 to TRBJ2-4, with 9 bases matching TRBD1. J was trimmed by 7 bases and V by 6 bases; bases with no gene match: 13. The CDR3 sequence is 16 residues long. The CDR3, as DNA: TGTGCCAGCAGCCTAAGGGTCGGGACAGGGCTTAACATTCAGTACTTC. Residues: CASSLRVGTGLNIQYF.

This clonotype has only a few counts. The gene calls are TRBV6-2 or TRBV6-3 and TRBJ1-5, with D possibly TRBD1 on 5 matching bases. The CDR3 spans 16 residues. V was cut by 7 bases and J by 4 bases, with 20 bases left in between. Per the germline V gene, CDR1 is MNHEY and CDR2 is SVGEGT. The CDR3 nucleotides read TGTGCCAGCAAGACCTTCGGGCAGGGCCTAAATCAGCCCCAGCATTTT. Translating it yields CASKTFGQGLNQPQHF.

V gene TRBV7-2 combines with J gene TRBJ2-1; no clear D gene. Trimming removed 5 bases from V and 0 bases from J, with 8 bases in between. This CDR3 spans 14 amino acids. Germline V gene sequence: CDR1 SGHTA, CDR2 FQGNSA. CDR3 region: CASSQTISYNEQFF. Written as DNA, the CDR3 is TGTGCCAGCAGCCAAACTATCTCCTACAATGAGCAGTTCTTC.

This clonotype was seen a few times. The V gene is TRBV5-1, the J gene TRBJ2-3; 11 bases agree with TRBD2. J was trimmed by 6 bases and V by 4 bases; bases with no gene match: 13. This CDR3 is built from 17 residues. CDR1 and CDR2 from the germline V gene are SGHRS and YFSETQ. CDR3 region: CASSLQGTSGRLDTQYF. In DNA form, the CDR3 reads TGCGCCAGCAGCCTACAGGGGACTAGCGGCCGGTTGGATACGCAGTATTTT.

In its sample, this clonotype was seen many times. One end of the junction does not line up with germline, which may come from a read error. This chain connects TRBV5-1 to TRBJ2-5; D unresolved. This CDR3 contains 13 residues. Germline V gene lookup returns CDR1 SGHRS and CDR2 YFSETQ. CDR3 bases: TGTGCCAGCAGCTTGCCGGGTTCGGAGACCCAGTACTTC. Translation: CASSLPGSETQYF.

This clonotype was recorded many times. The rearrangement links TRBV1 to TRBJ2-7; the D call TRBD2 from the table was never checked on the DNA. TRBV1 is an annotated pseudogene. The CDR3 has 19 amino acids. The CDR3 DNA sequence: TGCACCGCTCCGGGGAATCCCAATCGGCTAGCGGGACCCTCCTACGAGCAGTACTTC. It yields the protein CTAPGNPNRLAGPSYEQYF.

The rearrangement links TRBV20-1 to TRBJ2-3, with D possibly TRBD2 on 5 matching bases. Deletions cut 6 bases from V and 3 bases from J, with 16 bases between. Germline values: CDR1 DFQATT, CDR2 SNEGSKA (reference sequence). This CDR3 has 14 amino acids. The chain's CDR3 is CSASRTDGTDTQYF. CDR3 nucleotides: TGCAGTGCCAGCCGGACTGACGGGACAGATACGCAGTATTTT.

This clonotype was recorded a few times. V and J are TRBV12-3 or TRBV12-4 and TRBJ2-2; the match to TRBD2 covers 13 bases. J was trimmed by 7 bases and V by 6 bases; bases with no gene match: 8. This CDR3 has 16 amino acids. The CDR3 reads CASSTSGRAEGGELFF. The CDR3 region has the DNA TGTGCCAGCAGCACTAGCGGGAGGGCCGAGGGCGGGGAGCTGTTTTTT.

This clonotype was counted between two and nine times. The V gene is TRBV3-1, the J gene TRBJ1-5; no clear D. This CDR3 spans 13 amino acids. V was cut by 1 base and J by 6 bases, with 7 bases left in between. CDR1 is LGHDT and CDR2 is YNNKEL in the germline V gene (reference sequence). CDR3 loop: CASSQVDGQPQHF. DNA of the CDR3: TGTGCCAGCAGCCAAGTGGATGGTCAGCCCCAGCATTTT.

The chain has TRBV12-3 or TRBV12-4 and TRBJ1-1, with TRBD1 identical over 7 bases. This CDR3 spans 14 amino acids. Germline trimming cut 3 bases from V and 3 bases from J; bases unmatched to any gene: 4. The CDR3, as DNA: TGTGCCAGCAGTTTGAGGGACAGTTACACTGAAGCTTTCTTT. Amino acid sequence: CASSLRDSYTEAFF.

The sample holds many counts of this clonotype. The chain employs TRBV5-6 and TRBJ2-3; TRBD2 aligns across 7 bases. With 4 bases clipped from V and 6 bases from J, the junction kept 8 bases outside the gene matches. Germline V CDR1 and CDR2: SGHDT, YYEEEE. The CDR3 length is 14 residues. The CDR3 is CASSNWDYGDTQYF. The CDR3 region has the DNA TGTGCCAGCAGCAACTGGGACTATGGGGATACGCAGTATTTT.

This clonotype appeared a few times. The chain joins TRBV20-1 to TRBJ1-1; D is ambiguous. Germline CDR1 DFQATT, CDR2 SNEGSKA (reference sequence). V was pared by 3 bases and J by 2 bases, with 13 bases between. The CDR3 is 14 amino acids. CDR3 sequence reads: CSARLGSLNTEAFF. CDR3 DNA sequence: TGCAGTGCTAGGCTGGGCAGTTTAAACACTGAAGCTTTCTTT.

There are a few counts of this clonotype. The chain links TRBV12-3 or TRBV12-4 to TRBJ2-2, with D possibly TRBD2 on 6 matching bases. The ends were cut back, 4 bases at V and 2 bases at J, with 14 bases in the middle. This CDR3 is built from 16 residues. The CDR3, as DNA: TGTGCCAGCAGTTGGGAACCCGGGACTAACACCGGGGAGCTGTTTTTT. Its translation: CASSWEPGTNTGELFF.

This clonotype came up many times. The chain employs TRBV20-1 and TRBJ2-2; D possibly corresponds to TRBD2 (5 bases). Germline V gene sequence: CDR1 DFQATT, CDR2 SNEGSKA (reference sequence). The CDR3 runs 15 residues. Trimming took off 6 bases at V and 0 bases at J, with 14 bases between the two ends. The CDR3 reads CSAKRGRANTGELFF. CDR3 nucleotides: TGCAGTGCCAAACGAGGGAGAGCGAACACCGGGGAGCTGTTTTTT.